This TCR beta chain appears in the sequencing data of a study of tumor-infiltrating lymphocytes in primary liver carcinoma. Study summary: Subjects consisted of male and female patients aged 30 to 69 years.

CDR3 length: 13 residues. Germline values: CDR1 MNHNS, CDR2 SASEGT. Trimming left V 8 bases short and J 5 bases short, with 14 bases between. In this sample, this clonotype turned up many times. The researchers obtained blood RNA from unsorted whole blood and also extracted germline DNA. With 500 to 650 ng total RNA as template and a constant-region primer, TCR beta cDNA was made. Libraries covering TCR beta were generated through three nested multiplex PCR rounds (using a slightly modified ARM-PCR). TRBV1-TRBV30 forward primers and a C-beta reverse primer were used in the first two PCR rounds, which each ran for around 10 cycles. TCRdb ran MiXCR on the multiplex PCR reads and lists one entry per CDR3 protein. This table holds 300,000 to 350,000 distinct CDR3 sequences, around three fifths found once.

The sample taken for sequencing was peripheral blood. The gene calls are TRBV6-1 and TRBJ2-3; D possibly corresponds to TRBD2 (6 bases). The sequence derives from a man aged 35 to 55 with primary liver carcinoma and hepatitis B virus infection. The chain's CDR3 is CASQRGTGDTQYF. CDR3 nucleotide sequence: TGTGCCAGCCAACGGGGGACCGGAGATACGCAGTATTTT.